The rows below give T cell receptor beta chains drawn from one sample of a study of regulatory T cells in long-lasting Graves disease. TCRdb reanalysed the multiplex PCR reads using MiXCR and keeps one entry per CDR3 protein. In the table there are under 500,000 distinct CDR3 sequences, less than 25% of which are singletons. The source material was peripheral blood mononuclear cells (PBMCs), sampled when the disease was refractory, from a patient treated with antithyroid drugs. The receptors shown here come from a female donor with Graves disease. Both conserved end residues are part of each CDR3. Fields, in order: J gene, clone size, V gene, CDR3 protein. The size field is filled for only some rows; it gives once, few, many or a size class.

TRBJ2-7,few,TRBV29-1,CSVEVSGIGDEQYF
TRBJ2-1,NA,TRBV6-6,CASSYSTNEQFF
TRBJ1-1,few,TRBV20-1,CSARLGAGTEAFF
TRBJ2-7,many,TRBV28,CASGPRTSGPSYEQYF
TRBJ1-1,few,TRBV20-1,CSATSGGGAGDTEAFF
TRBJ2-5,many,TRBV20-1,CGTMGGRLAEETQYF
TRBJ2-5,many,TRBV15,CATSRARENQETQYF
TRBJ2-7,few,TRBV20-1,CSARTGEEYEQYF
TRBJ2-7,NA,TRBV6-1,CASRKGQGDSYEQYF
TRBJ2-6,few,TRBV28,CASSLGRGGSGANVLTF
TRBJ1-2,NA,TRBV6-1,CASSIRTGGGYGYTF
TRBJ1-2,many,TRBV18,CASSPRTVKTNYGYTF
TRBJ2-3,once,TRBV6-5,CASSYGASGPTDTQYF
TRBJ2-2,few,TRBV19,CASSGRWDNTGELFF
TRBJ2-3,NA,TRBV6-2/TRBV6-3,CASSPLLAGSLDTQYF
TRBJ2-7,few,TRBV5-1,CASSLRGGLDEQYF
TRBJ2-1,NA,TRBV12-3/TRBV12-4,CASSPSRRDNEQFF
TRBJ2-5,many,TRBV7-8,CASRGDRGGETQYF
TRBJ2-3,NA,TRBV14,CASSPGHDTQYF
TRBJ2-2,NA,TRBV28,CASSSSGRGSNTGELFF
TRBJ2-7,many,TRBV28,CASSSALRGRAYEQYF
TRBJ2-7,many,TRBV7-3,CASSPHRQPLAGGNEQYF
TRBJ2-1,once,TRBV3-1,CASSTGEGGWTYNEQFF
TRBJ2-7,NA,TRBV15,CATSRDLGDYFYEQYF
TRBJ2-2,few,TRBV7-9,CASSPRTGSTGELFF
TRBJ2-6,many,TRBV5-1,CASSPGDRASSGANVLTF
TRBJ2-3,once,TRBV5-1,CASSLERRASGRADTQYF
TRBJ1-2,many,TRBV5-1,CASSLEQGGRYGYTF
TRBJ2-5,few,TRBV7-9,CASSRGTSGSETQYF
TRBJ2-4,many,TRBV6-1,CATTIVQGANIQYF
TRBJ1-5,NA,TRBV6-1,CASRHRGRNQPQHF
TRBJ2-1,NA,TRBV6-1,CASSELSSASSYNEQFF
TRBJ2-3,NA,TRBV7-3,CASSWGTSGRGDTQYF
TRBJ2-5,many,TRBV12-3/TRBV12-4,CASSPFGRETQYF
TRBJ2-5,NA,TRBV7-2,CASTPLGGGGETQYF
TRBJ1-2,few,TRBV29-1,CSARDRPWGGYTF
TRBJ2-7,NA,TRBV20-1,CSAIDLLAGGDYEQYF
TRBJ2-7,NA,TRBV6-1,CASSSTAGGFSYEQYF
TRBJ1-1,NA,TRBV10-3,CAISQNLEAFF
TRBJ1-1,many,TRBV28,CASILDRRNTEAFF
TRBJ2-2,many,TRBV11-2,CASSSIAGGRGELFF
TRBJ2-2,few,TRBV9,CASSVVGGELFF